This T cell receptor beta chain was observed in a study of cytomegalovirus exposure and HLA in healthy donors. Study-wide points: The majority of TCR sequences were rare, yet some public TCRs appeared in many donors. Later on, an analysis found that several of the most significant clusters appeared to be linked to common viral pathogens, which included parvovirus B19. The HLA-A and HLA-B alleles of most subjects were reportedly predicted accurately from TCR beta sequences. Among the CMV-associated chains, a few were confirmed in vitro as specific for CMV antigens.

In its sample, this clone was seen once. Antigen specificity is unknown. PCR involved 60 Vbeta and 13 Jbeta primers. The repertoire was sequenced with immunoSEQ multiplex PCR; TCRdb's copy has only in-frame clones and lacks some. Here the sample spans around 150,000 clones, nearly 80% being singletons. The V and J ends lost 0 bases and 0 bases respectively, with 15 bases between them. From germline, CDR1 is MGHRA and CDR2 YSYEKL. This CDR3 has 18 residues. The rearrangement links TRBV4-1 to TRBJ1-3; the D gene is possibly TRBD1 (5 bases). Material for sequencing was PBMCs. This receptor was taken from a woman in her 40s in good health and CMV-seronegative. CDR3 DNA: TGCGCCAGCAGCCAAGAAGAGCTTCTGACAGTCTCTGGAAACACCATATATTTT. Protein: CASSQEELLTVSGNTIYF.